Presented here are 12 T cell receptor beta chains from one specimen sequenced in a study of OX40 agonist ivuxolimab in advanced cancers. TCRdb keeps only in-frame clones here, not all; method: immunoSEQ multiplex PCR. The data show 45,000 or so clones, 80% seen once. This specimen consisted of CD4+ or CD8+ T cells sorted from blood, obtained in a trial of the OX40 agonist ivuxolimab. The origin of the receptors is an adult with an advanced solid tumor such as melanoma, head and neck, liver or kidney cancer.

The J gene is TRBJ2-3, the V gene TRBV11-2, with D possibly TRBD2 on 7 matching bases. Germline CDR1 reads SGHAT; CDR2 reads FQNNGV. CDR3 length equals 19 residues. With 1 base removed from V and 7 bases from J, the gap between germline ends came to 27 bases. DNA of the CDR3: TGTGCCAGCAGCTTAGGAAAGGGTCGGACAGCGGGACATATGTATACGCAGTATTTT. It encodes CASSLGKGRTAGHMYTQYF.

In this sample, this clone turned up a few times. The chain links TRBV5-1 to TRBJ2-5; D remains ambiguous. The CDR3 is 12 residues long. V was pared by 3 bases and J by 1 base, with 4 bases between. Germline CDR1 SGHRS, CDR2 YFSETQ. This chain's CDR3 is CASSSTQETQYF. DNA for the CDR3: TGCGCCAGCAGCTCCACCCAAGAGACCCAGTACTTC.

The chain uses TRBV4-1 and TRBJ1-1; D gene ambiguous. CDR1 MGHRA and CDR2 YSYEKL come from the germline V gene. The CDR3 is 14 residues long. Between the trimmed V and J ends, which lost 1 base and 0 bases, there was a span of 6 bases. The CDR3, as DNA: TGCGCCAGCAGCCAAGTGGGTATGAACACTGAAGCTTTCTTT. Amino acids: CASSQVGMNTEAFF.

J is TRBJ2-2 and V is TRBV11-2, with TRBD1 matching 7 bases. Germline trimming cut 2 bases from V and 6 bases from J; bases unmatched to any gene: 6. The length of the CDR3 is 15 residues. The V gene's germline CDR1 is SGHAT and CDR2 FQNNGV. CDR3 nucleotides: TGTGCCAGCAGCTTAATGAGGGGGCTTTCCGGGGAGCTGTTTTTT. Protein product: CASSLMRGLSGELFF.

This clone occurred a few times. The J gene is TRBJ2-7, the V gene TRBV12-5, with D uncertain. Germline CDR1 reads LGHNT; CDR2 reads FRNRAP. Trimming removed 1 base from V and 3 bases from J, with 1 base in between. The CDR3 contains 11 residues. For the CDR3, the DNA is TGTGCTAGTGGTTTGGACTACGAGCAGTACTTC. This codes for CASGLDYEQYF. Full variable domain (rest looked up from reference TRBV12-5 and TRBJ2-7): DARVTQTPRHKVTEMGQEVTMRCQPILGHNTVFWYRQTMMQGLELLAYFRNRAPLDDSGMPKDRFSAEMPDATLATLKIQPSEPRDSAVYFCASGLDYEQYFGPGTRLTVT.

This clone was seen once. This chain links TRBV19 with TRBJ1-1; D remains unclear. V was pared by 5 bases and J by 1 base, with 5 bases between. The CDR3 is made up of 12 amino acids. CDR1 and CDR2 (germline): LNHDA, SQIVND (reference sequence). CDR3 bases: TGTGCCAGTAGTTGGCAGAACACTGAAGCTTTCTTT. As protein: CASSWQNTEAFF.

V is TRBV29-1 and J is TRBJ1-6, with D unresolved. The V gene's germline CDR1 is SQVTM and CDR2 ANQGSEA. Between the trimmed V and J ends, which lost 6 bases and 7 bases, there was a span of 13 bases. This CDR3 has 13 amino acids. The chain's CDR3 is CSVRGEINSPLHF. The DNA of the CDR3 is TGCAGCGTCCGTGGGGAAATCAATTCACCCCTCCACTTT.

CDR3 region: CASSSPNQPQHF. CDR3 nucleotides: TGTGCCAGCAGCTCACCAAATCAGCCCCAGCATTTT. The chain recombines TRBV5-4 with TRBJ1-5; D gene unclear. In germline, CDR1 is SGHNT, CDR2 YYREEE (reference sequence). The CDR3 loop spans 12 amino acids. V was pared by 3 bases and J by 4 bases, with 5 bases between.

CDR3 sequence reads: CASTLHAGKTEAFF. CDR3 coding DNA: TGTGCCAGCACCCTACACGCCGGTAAGACTGAAGCTTTCTTT. This chain links TRBV6-4 with TRBJ1-1; D not certain. Germline CDR1 MRHNA, CDR2 SNTAGT. Trimming took off 7 bases at V and 5 bases at J, with 17 bases between the two ends. CDR3 size: 14 residues.

This clone was counted once. This rearrangement joins TRBV14 to TRBJ1-5, with TRBD1 as a possible D gene (5 bases). Germline loops: CDR1 SGHDN, CDR2 FVKESK. Trimming removed 4 bases at V and 6 bases at J, with 7 bases between. This CDR3 has 12 residues. This chain's CDR3 is CASSLGVQPQHF. The DNA for the CDR3 is TGTGCCAGCAGCCTAGGGGTTCAGCCCCAGCATTTT.

V is TRBV27 and J is TRBJ2-3, with D perhaps TRBD1 (6 bases). V was pared by 0 bases and J by 0 bases, with 10 bases between. The CDR3 runs to 16 residues. Per germline, CDR1 MNHEY and CDR2 SMNVEV (reference sequence). The CDR3: CASSLSNGQSTDTQYF. CDR3 coding DNA: TGTGCCAGCAGTTTATCGAACGGACAGAGCACAGATACGCAGTATTTT.

In DNA form, the CDR3 reads TGCGCCAGCACCCTCACTCAGGGACCTGGTGGCTACACCTTC. Amino acids: CASTLTQGPGGYTF. J is TRBJ1-2 and V is TRBV5-1, with D tentatively TRBD1 (5 bases). V was shortened by 6 bases and J by 7 bases, with 19 bases between the two germline ends. The CDR3 has 14 residues. Germline values: CDR1 SGHRS, CDR2 YFSETQ.